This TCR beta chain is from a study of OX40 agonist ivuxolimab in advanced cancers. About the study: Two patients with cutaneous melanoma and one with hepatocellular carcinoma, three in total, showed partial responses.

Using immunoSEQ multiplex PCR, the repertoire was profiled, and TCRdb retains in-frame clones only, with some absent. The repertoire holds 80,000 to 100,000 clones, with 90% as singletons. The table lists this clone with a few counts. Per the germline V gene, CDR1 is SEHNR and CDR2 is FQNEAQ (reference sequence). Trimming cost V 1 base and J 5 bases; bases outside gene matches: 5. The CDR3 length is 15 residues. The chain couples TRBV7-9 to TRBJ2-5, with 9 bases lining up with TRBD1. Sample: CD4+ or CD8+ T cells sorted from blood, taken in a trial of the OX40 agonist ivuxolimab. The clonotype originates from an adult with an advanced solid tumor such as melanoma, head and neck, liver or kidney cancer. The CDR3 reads CASSLGIQGAETQYF. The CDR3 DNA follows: TGTGCCAGCAGCTTAGGGATACAGGGGGCGGAGACCCAGTACTTC.